The clone carrying this TCR beta chain was seen at least ten times. With 4 bases removed from V and 0 bases from J, the gap between germline ends came to 11 bases. This CDR3 has 14 residues. CDR1 and CDR2 (germline): SGHRS, YFSETQ. The data are from a study of T-cell reconstitution after alpha-beta-depleted transplantation in children. Construction of the TCRbeta library involved unique molecular identifiers. TCRdb recomputed calls from the PCR reads with MiXCR, one row per CDR3 protein. Of under 300,000 distinct CDR3 sequences in the sample, about 8.8% were seen once. This clonotype was obtained from a human donor who donated a stem cell graft to a child with SCID. This chain links TRBV5-1 with TRBJ2-7; D gene uncertain. The material was PBMCs from the stem cell graft donor, obtained from the stem cell graft. The CDR3 spells CASSTNPSSYEQYF. The CDR3 DNA reads TGCGCCAGCAGCACTAACCCTTCCTCCTACGAGCAGTACTTC.